This T cell receptor beta chain is drawn from a study of cytomegalovirus exposure and HLA in healthy donors. General study findings and limits: Near-uniform donor sequencing depth was presumed by presence/absence analyses.

V was cut by 2 bases and J by 1 base, with 11 bases left in between. Germline CDR1 MGHDK, CDR2 SYGVNS. This CDR3 region has 15 residues. The PCR contained 60 Vbeta and 13 Jbeta primers. This table comes from immunoSEQ multiplex PCR, and its TCRdb copy is limited to in-frame clones, with some not included. Of about 110,000 clones listed, 81% are singletons. About this clone itself: Its antigen is still unknown.

The sequence was obtained from a woman aged 25 to 39 in good health and CMV-seronegative. What was sequenced was PBMCs. The genes are TRBV25-1 and TRBJ2-5; D is uncertain. The CDR3 bases are TGTGCCAGCAGTGAACCCGTCTCCTTCCAAGAGACCCAGTACTTC. Translation: CASSEPVSFQETQYF.